Included here is one T cell receptor (beta chain) sequence, with context. Its specificity is not known. A junction boundary mismatches the germline segment, possibly from a read error. Each sample gave at least 6 million isolated PBMCs. The data belong to a study of blood T cells in healthy people across ages. Regarding the study as a whole: The long-lived group displayed more naive CD4+ cells, plus higher diversity, than the aged donors did.

Sample-barcoded 5' priming and a J-beta primer mix drove a second PCR of roughly 6 to 12 cycles. Via MiXCR, TCRdb re-called the 5' RACE reads, giving one row per CDR3 protein. The table shows approximately 760,000 distinct CDR3 sequences, with more than 20% occurring only once. The CDR3 contains 16 residues. These data were also filed under a second study, of T cells of mothers and their children. According to that study: Samples were provided by three healthy Caucasian mothers and their six children.

This clonotype was sampled from a boy younger than 18 in good health. The chain links TRBV12-3 or TRBV12-4 to TRBJ2-3; D call uncertain. Sequencing input: blood. The CDR3 nucleotides are TGTGCCAGTAGTTTCTCGCTTGCAGGTTCCACAGATACGCAGTATTTT. Encoded protein: CASSFSLAGSTDTQYF.